This T cell receptor beta chain comes out of a study of T cell responses to AZD1222 COVID-19 vaccine. Study information: Pooling was applied to second doses at about 4 or about 12 weeks. Findings and caveats of the study: Clonal diversity may have been underestimated, and the donors were mostly white British, with more females than males. All repertoire sampling was performed exclusively after the peak T cell response. Close to half of spike-specific TCRs reportedly recognize unmutated variant regions.

Assay: immunoSEQ multiplex PCR; the TCRdb copy retains only in-frame clones and omits some. Of 120,000 to 150,000 clones detected, 88% appear once; the ten largest clones hold about 14%. This clone was picked up one time. The antigen is undetermined. The TCR comes from an adult in good health. The material sequenced was peripheral blood, taken on day 0 of AZD1222 vaccination.

For the CDR3, the DNA is TGTGCCAGTAGTGTCGGGACAGGCGGGGTAAACACTGAAGCTTTCTTT. Translation: CASSVGTGGVNTEAFF. The chain employs TRBV19 and TRBJ1-1; 8 nucleotides align to TRBD1. The germline CDR1 and CDR2 sequences are LNHDA and SQIVND (reference sequence). The length of the CDR3 is 16 residues. Germline trimming cut 5 bases from V and 2 bases from J; bases unmatched to any gene: 10.